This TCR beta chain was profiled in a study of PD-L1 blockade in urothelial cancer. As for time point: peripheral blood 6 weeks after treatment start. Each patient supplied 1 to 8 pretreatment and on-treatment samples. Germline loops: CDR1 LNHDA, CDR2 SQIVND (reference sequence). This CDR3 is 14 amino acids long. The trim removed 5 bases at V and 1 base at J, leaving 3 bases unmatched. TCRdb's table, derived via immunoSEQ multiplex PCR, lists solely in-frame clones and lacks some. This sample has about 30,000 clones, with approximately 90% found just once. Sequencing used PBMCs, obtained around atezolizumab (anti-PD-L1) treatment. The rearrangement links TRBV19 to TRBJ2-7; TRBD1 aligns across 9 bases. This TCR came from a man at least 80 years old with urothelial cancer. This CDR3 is CASSQQGASYEQYF. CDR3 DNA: TGTGCCAGTAGTCAACAGGGGGCATCCTACGAGCAGTACTTC.